The 18 T cell receptor beta chains in this list originate from one sample, sequenced in a study of cytotoxic CD8 clonotypes in ibrutinib-treated CLL. Using immunoSEQ multiplex PCR, the repertoire was profiled, and TCRdb retains in-frame clones only, with some absent. The table has 150,000 to 200,000 clones, approximately 91% seen once. The starting material was PBMCs, obtained at disease progression, from a patient treated with ibrutinib. The receptors come from a human donor with chronic lymphocytic leukemia.

This clone was counted once. The junction departs from the called germline gene at one end, perhaps through a read error. The rearrangement joins TRBV7-7 to TRBJ1-4; perhaps TRBD1 as D (6 bases). Germline loops: CDR1 SSHAT, CDR2 FNYEAQ (reference sequence). The CDR3 has 12 amino acids. The CDR3 coding sequence is TGTGCTAGCAGCTACACAGGGAGGGGTCCAATTTTT. Its protein product is CASSYTGRGPIF.

This clone appeared a single time. The V and J genes are TRBV6-1 and TRBJ2-2, with 7 positions matching TRBD1. Looked up from germline, CDR1 is MNHNS and CDR2 is SASEGT. This CDR3 spans 15 amino acids. V lost 6 bases to trimming and J lost 3 bases; unmatched junction nucleotides: 7. The CDR3 here is CASSRQGRDTGELFF. In nucleotides, the CDR3 is TGTGCCAGCAGCCGACAGGGCAGGGACACCGGGGAGCTGTTTTTT.

This chain links TRBV9 with TRBJ2-1; 11 bases fit TRBD2. CDR1 and CDR2 (germline): SGDLS, YYNGEE. V shed 0 bases and J 9 bases; nucleotides not matched to a gene: 5. The length of the CDR3 is 15 residues. CDR3 in DNA: TGTGCCAGCAGCGTAGTAGGGACTAGCGGTTCTGAGCAGTTCTTC. Translation gives CASSVVGTSGSEQFF.

The genes are TRBV7-3 and TRBJ2-5; TRBD2 aligns across 10 bases. The CDR3 spans 16 residues. CDR1 is SGHTA and CDR2 is FQGTGA in the germline V gene. The junction had 8 bases not matched to a gene; V was cut back by 2 bases and J by 5 bases. The CDR3 coding sequence is TGTGCCAGCAGCTTACGGCTAGCGGGGGAAGGTGAGACCCAGTACTTC. Protein sequence: CASSLRLAGEGETQYF.

The gene calls are TRBV25-1 and TRBJ2-7, with 7 bases lining up with TRBD2. CDR3 size: 17 residues. With 3 bases clipped from V and 1 base from J, the junction kept 12 bases outside the gene matches. Germline V gives CDR1 MGHDK, CDR2 SYGVNS. DNA of the CDR3: TGTGCCAGCAGTGACTCCACCGGGGGGACGGCGTCCTACGAGCAGTACTTC. Its protein is CASSDSTGGTASYEQYF.

This clone was detected once. The chain carries TRBV30 and TRBJ1-1; D ambiguous. V was clipped by 4 bases and J by 4 bases, with 16 bases between them. Germline V gene lookup returns CDR1 GTSNPN and CDR2 SVGIG (reference sequence). The CDR3 length is 14 residues. The CDR3 region is CAWILRASGTEAFF. The CDR3 bases are TGTGCCTGGATTTTGAGGGCTTCGGGCACTGAAGCTTTCTTT. The variable domain in full, completed from reference TRBV30 and TRBJ1-1, reads SQTIHQWPATLVQPVGSPLSLECTVEGTSNPNLYWYRQAAGRGLQLLFYSVGIGQISSEVPQNLSASRPQDRQFILSSKKLLLSDSGFYLCAWILRASGTEAFFGQGTRLTVV.

V gene TRBV30 combines with J gene TRBJ1-4, with D perhaps matching TRBD1 (6 bases). V lost 0 bases to trimming and J lost 7 bases, with 21 bases between them. The CDR3 consists of 17 residues. Germline CDR1 is GTSNPN and CDR2 is SVGIG (reference sequence). The chain's CDR3 is CAWSVLSGALGGEKLFF. As DNA, the CDR3 is TGTGCCTGGAGTGTACTGTCAGGGGCTCTTGGAGGTGAAAAACTGTTTTTT.

The rearrangement links TRBV28 to TRBJ1-3, with a weak D call TRBD1 (5 bases). The V end was cut by 3 bases, the J end by 0 bases, with 12 bases between. Germline CDR1 MDHEN, CDR2 SYDVKM. The CDR3 has 16 amino acids. CDR3 nucleotide sequence: TGTGCCAGCAGTTTTTACGGGGGGTACTCTGGAAACACCATATATTTT. Translation: CASSFYGGYSGNTIYF.

V gene TRBV7-9 combines with J gene TRBJ1-4; the D gene is possibly TRBD1 (5 bases). The germline CDR1 and CDR2 sequences are SEHNR and FQNEAQ (reference sequence). Trimming pared 6 bases from V and 7 bases from J, leaving 9 bases between. The CDR3 runs to 12 residues. Here the CDR3 reads CASRGVGEKLFF. Here the CDR3 DNA reads TGTGCCAGCAGGGGGGTGGGTGAAAAACTGTTTTTT.

The rearrangement links TRBV21-1 to TRBJ1-3. TRBV21-1 is a recognized pseudogene. The CDR3 is 17 residues long. CDR3: CASSTRDFLRRGNTIYF. DNA for the CDR3: TGTGCCAGCAGCACCCGGGACTTCCTTCGGCGGGGAAACACCATATATTTT.

V and J are TRBV7-8 and TRBJ2-1, with 9 positions matching TRBD2. Per germline, CDR1 SGHVS and CDR2 FQNEAQ. The CDR3 sequence is 17 residues long. V was clipped by 1 base and J by 7 bases; unmatched bases: 11. The CDR3 bases are TGTGCCAGCAGCTTAGTGGGCGGGAGGGCCTCTTGGAATGAGCAGTTCTTC. Translation gives CASSLVGGRASWNEQFF.

The J gene is TRBJ2-2, the V gene TRBV6-5; 7 bases align to TRBD1. V trimming: 1 base; J trimming: 4 bases; junction bases outside the gene matches: 6. The CDR3 spans 16 residues. CDR1 is MNHEY, CDR2 SVGAGI, per germline. The CDR3 loop reads CASSYYWDSPTGELFF. In DNA, the CDR3 is TGTGCCAGCAGTTACTACTGGGACAGTCCCACCGGGGAGCTGTTTTTT.

This rearrangement joins TRBV6-6 to TRBJ1-1; D gene unclear. The CDR3 is 15 amino acids. Germline V gives CDR1 MNHNY, CDR2 SVGAGI (reference sequence). V was cut by 5 bases and J by 1 base, with 14 bases left in between. The CDR3 DNA sequence: TGTGCCAGCAGTAAGCAGACACGTCAGAACACTGAAGCTTTCTTT. This encodes CASSKQTRQNTEAFF.

V usage is TRBV9 and J usage is TRBJ1-1, with TRBD1 matching over 8 bases. The germline CDR1 and CDR2 sequences are SGDLS and YYNGEE. This CDR3 is built from 21 residues. J was trimmed by 0 bases and V by 0 bases; bases with no gene match: 19. CDR3 DNA: TGTGCCAGCAGCGTAGCTTTTCAGGGGGCGAATCGCTCTCCCATGAACACTGAAGCTTTCTTT. Translation gives CASSVAFQGANRSPMNTEAFF.

The rearrangement joins TRBV6-5 to TRBJ1-5; D ambiguous. The CDR3 loop spans 13 amino acids. Trimming left V 2 bases short and J 7 bases short, with 9 bases between. The germline CDR1 and CDR2 sequences are MNHEY and SVGAGI. For the CDR3, the DNA is TGTGCCAGCAGTTACGGGGTTTGGCAGCCCCAGCATTTT. Protein sequence: CASSYGVWQPQHF.

This clone was counted a single time. This rearrangement joins TRBV13 to TRBJ2-7; no reliable D call. V was shortened by 5 bases and J by 7 bases, with 15 bases between the two germline ends. Germline-derived CDR1 and CDR2 are PRHDT and FYEKMQ (reference sequence). The CDR3 totals 13 residues. The CDR3 loop reads CASSPGLSWEQYF. The CDR3 DNA reads TGTGCCAGCAGCCCGGGTCTGTCGTGGGAGCAGTACTTC.

This chain joins TRBV2 and TRBJ2-7, with D perhaps TRBD2 (6 bases). The V end was cut by 6 bases, the J end by 6 bases, with 18 bases between. Germline V gene sequence: CDR1 SNHLY, CDR2 FYNNEI. The CDR3 runs to 14 residues. CDR3 sequence reads: CASRRTEGSLEQYF. CDR3 sequence (DNA): TGTGCCAGCAGACGGACGGAGGGCAGCCTCGAGCAGTACTTC.

This clone showed up just once. V gene TRBV19 combines with J gene TRBJ1-1; D unclear. CDR1 and CDR2 (germline): LNHDA, SQIVND (reference sequence). Trimming took off 3 bases at V and 4 bases at J, with 6 bases between the two ends. The CDR3 loop spans 12 amino acids. Written as DNA, the CDR3 is TGTGCCAGTAGTATGGGCGGCACTGAAGCTTTCTTT. Its translation is CASSMGGTEAFF.